This T cell receptor (beta chain) was obtained from a study of blood T cell repertoires in COVID-19. Study in general: The United States, Italy and Spain were the sources of the acute and convalescent COVID-19 samples.

CDR1 is DFQATT, CDR2 SNEGSKA, per germline (reference sequence). The V end lost 8 bases, the J end lost 5 bases, and 12 bases lay between the germline ends. This CDR3 has 11 residues. Libraries were prepared by immunoSEQ multiplex PCR; TCRdb keeps only in-frame clonotypes and omits some of them. The sample carries around 63,000 clones, 80% to 90% recorded once. Sequencing was done on a sample of peripheral blood. This receptor was taken from a woman aged 55-69 years with COVID-19, enrolled during active disease. This sequence joins TRBV20-1 and TRBJ1-1; D is uncertain. This chain's CDR3 is CSTRTETEAFF. CDR3 DNA: TGCAGTACAAGGACTGAGACTGAAGCTTTCTTT.